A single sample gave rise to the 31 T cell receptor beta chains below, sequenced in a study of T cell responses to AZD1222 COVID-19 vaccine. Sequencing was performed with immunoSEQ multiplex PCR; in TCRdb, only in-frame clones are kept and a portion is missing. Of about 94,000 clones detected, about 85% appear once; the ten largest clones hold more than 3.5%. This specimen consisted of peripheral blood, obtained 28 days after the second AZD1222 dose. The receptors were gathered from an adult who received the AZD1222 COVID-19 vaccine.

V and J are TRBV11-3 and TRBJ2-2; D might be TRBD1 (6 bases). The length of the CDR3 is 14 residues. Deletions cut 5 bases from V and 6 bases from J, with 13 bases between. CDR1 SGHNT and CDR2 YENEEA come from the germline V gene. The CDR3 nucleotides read TGTGCCAGCAGCACCCGACAGGCGCCCGGGGAGCTGTTTTTT. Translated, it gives CASSTRQAPGELFF.

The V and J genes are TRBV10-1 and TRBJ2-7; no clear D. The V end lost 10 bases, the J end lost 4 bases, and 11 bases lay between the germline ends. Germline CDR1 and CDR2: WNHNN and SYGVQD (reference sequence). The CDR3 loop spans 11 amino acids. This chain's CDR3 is CATGIGYEQYF. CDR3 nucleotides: TGCGCCACAGGCATAGGATACGAGCAGTACTTC.

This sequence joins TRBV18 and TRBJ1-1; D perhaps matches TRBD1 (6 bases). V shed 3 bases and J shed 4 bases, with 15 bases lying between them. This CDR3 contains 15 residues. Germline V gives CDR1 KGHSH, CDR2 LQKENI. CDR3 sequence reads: CASSPPGLGGTEAFF. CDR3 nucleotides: TGTGCCAGCTCACCTCCGGGTCTAGGGGGCACTGAAGCTTTCTTT.

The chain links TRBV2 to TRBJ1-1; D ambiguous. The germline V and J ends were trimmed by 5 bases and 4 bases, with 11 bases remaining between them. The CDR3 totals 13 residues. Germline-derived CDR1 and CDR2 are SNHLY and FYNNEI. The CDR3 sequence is CASSNSWGTEAFF. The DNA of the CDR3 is TGTGCCAGCAGTAACTCCTGGGGCACTGAAGCTTTCTTT.

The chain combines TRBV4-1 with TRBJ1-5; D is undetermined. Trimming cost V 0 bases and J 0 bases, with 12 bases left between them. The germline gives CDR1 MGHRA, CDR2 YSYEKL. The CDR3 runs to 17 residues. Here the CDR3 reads CASSQDYREHSNQPQHF. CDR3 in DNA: TGCGCCAGCAGCCAAGATTATCGGGAGCATAGCAATCAGCCCCAGCATTTT.

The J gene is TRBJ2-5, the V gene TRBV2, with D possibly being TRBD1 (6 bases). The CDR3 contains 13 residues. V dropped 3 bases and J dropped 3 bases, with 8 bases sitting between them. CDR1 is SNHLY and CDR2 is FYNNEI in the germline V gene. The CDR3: CASSDRDKETQYF. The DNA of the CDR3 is TGTGCCAGCAGTGATCGGGACAAAGAGACCCAGTACTTC.

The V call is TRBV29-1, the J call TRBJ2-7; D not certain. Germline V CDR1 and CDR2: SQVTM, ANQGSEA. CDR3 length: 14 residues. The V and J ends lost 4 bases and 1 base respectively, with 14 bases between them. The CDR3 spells CSVAYSLSSYEQYF. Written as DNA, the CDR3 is TGCAGCGTTGCGTATTCCCTCTCATCCTACGAGCAGTACTTC.

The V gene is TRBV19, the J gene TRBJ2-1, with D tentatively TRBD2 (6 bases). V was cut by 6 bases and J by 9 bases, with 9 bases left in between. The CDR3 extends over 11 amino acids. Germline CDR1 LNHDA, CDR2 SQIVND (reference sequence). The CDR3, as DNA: TGTGCCAGTAGGGGGACTGTTGAGCAGTTCTTC. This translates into CASRGTVEQFF.

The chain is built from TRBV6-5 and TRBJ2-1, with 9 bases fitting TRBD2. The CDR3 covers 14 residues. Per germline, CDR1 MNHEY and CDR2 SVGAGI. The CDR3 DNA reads TGTGTTACCTCCGCGGGGGGGGATAACAATGAGCAGTTCTTC. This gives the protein CVTSAGGDNNEQFF.

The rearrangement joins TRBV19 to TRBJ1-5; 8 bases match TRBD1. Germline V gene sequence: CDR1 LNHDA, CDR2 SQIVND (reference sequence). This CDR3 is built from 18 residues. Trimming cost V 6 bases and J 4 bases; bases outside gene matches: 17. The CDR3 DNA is TGTGCCAGTAGGCCGGGGTTTAAAGACAGGGGCGCAAATCAGCCCCAGCATTTT. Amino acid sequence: CASRPGFKDRGANQPQHF.

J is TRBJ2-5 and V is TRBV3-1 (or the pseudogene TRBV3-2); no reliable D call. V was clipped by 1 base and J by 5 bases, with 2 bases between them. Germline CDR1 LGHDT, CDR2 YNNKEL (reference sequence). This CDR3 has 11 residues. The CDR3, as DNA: TGTGCCAGCAGCCAAGTCGAGACCCAGTACTTC. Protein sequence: CASSQVETQYF.

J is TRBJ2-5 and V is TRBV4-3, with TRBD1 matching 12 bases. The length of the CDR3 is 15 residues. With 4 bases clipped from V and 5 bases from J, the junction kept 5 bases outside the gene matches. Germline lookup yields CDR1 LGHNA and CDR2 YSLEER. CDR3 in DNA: TGCGCCAGCAGCCCGGGGACAGGGGGCTTTGAGACCCAGTACTTC. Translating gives CASSPGTGGFETQYF.

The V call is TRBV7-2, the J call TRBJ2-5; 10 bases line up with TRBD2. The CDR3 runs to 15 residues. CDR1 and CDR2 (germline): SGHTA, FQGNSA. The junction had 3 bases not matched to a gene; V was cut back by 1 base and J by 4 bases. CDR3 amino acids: CASSLGLAGVETQYF. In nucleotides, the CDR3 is TGTGCCAGCAGCTTAGGGCTAGCGGGAGTAGAGACCCAGTACTTC.

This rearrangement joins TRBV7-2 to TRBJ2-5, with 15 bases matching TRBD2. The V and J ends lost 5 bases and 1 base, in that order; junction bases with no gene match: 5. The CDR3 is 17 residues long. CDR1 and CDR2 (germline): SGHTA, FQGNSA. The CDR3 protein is CASSPGLAGGVQETQYF. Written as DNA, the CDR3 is TGTGCCAGCAGCCCCGGACTAGCGGGAGGGGTCCAAGAGACCCAGTACTTC.

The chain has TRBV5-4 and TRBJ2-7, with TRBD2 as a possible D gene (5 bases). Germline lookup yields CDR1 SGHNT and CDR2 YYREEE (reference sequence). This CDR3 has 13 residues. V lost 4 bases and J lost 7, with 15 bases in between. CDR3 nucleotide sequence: TGTGCCAGCAGCCTTCCTCCCCGCGGGGAGCAGTACTTC. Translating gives CASSLPPRGEQYF.

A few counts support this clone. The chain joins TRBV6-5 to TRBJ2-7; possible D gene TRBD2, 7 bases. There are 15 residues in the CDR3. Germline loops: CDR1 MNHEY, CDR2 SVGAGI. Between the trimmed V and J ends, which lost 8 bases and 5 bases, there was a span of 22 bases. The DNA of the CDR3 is TGTGCCAGCGCGTTGTTGGGGGGGCTTATGGACGAGCAGTACTTC. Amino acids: CASALLGGLMDEQYF.

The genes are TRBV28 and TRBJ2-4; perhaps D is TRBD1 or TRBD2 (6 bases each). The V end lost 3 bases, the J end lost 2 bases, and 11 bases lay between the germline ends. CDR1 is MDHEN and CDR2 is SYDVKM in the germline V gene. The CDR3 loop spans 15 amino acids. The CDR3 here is CASSFWGASKNIQYF. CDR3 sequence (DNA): TGTGCCAGCAGTTTCTGGGGGGCGTCCAAAAACATTCAGTACTTC.

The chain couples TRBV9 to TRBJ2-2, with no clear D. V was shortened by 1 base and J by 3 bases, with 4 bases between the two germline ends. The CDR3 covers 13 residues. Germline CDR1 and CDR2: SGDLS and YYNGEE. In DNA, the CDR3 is TGTGCCAGCAGCGTACGAGACACCGGGGAGCTGTTTTTT. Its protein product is CASSVRDTGELFF.

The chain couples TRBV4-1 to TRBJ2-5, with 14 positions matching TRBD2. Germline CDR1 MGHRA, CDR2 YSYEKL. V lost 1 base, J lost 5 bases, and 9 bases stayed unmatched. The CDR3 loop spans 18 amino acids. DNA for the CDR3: TGCGCCAGCAGCCAAGCCCGACTAGCGGGGGGGCTTATGGAGACCCAGTACTTC. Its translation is CASSQARLAGGLMETQYF.

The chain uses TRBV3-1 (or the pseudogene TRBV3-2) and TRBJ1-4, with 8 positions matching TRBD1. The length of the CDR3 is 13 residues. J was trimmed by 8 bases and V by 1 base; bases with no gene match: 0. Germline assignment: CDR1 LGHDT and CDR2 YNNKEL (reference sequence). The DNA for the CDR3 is TGTGCCAGCAGCCAAGGGGACAGGGAAAAACTGTTTTTT. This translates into CASSQGDREKLFF.

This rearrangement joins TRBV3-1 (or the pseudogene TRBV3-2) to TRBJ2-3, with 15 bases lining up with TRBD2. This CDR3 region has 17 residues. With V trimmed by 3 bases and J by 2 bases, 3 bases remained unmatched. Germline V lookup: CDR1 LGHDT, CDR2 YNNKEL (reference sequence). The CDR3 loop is CASSQGLAGGPTDTQYF. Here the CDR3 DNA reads TGTGCCAGCAGCCAGGGACTAGCGGGGGGACCCACAGATACGCAGTATTTT.

CDR3 residues: CASSRALAKNIQYF. In nucleotides, the CDR3 is TGTGCCAGCAGCCGGGCACTAGCCAAAAACATTCAGTACTTC. The chain is built from TRBV7-2 and TRBJ2-4; D gene uncertain. With 5 bases removed from V and 0 bases from J, the gap between germline ends came to 8 bases. Germline assignment: CDR1 SGHTA and CDR2 FQGNSA. The CDR3 has 14 amino acids.

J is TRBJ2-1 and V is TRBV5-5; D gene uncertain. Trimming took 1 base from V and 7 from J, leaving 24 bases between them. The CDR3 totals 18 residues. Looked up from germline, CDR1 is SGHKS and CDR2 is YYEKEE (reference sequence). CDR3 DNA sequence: TGTGCCAGCAGCTTGACTGCCCTGACGTTCCGCCTCTTTAATGAGCAGTTCTTC. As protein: CASSLTALTFRLFNEQFF.

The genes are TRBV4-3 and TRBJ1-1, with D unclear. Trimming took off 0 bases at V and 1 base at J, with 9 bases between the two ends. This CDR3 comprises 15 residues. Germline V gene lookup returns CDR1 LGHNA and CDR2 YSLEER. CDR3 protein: CASSQEVRQNTEAFF. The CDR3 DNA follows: TGCGCCAGCAGCCAAGAGGTCCGGCAGAACACTGAAGCTTTCTTT.

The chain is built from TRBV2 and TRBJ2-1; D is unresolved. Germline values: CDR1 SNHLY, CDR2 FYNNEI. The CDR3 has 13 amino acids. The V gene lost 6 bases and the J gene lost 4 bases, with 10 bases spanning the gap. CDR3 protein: CASRFATYNEQFF. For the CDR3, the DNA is TGTGCCAGCAGATTCGCAACATACAATGAGCAGTTCTTC.

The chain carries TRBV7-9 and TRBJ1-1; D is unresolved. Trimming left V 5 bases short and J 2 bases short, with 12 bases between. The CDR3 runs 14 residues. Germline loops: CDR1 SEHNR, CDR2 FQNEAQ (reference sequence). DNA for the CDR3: TGTGCCAGCAGCACGCCCGGGTCCAACACTGAAGCTTTCTTT. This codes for CASSTPGSNTEAFF.

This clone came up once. The CDR3 region is CASSDNSVSGNTIYF. CDR3 in DNA: TGTGCCAGCAGTGACAACAGCGTCTCTGGAAACACCATATATTTT. The chain links TRBV2 to TRBJ1-3, with no clear D. CDR1 and CDR2 from the germline V gene are SNHLY and FYNNEI. There are 15 residues in the CDR3. V dropped 3 bases and J dropped 0 bases, with 9 bases sitting between them.

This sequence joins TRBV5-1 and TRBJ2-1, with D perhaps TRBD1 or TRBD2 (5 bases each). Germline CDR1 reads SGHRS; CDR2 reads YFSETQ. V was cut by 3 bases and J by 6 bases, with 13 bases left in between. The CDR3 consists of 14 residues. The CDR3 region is CASSYELGTNEQFF. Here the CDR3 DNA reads TGCGCCAGCAGCTACGAACTCGGGACCAATGAGCAGTTCTTC.

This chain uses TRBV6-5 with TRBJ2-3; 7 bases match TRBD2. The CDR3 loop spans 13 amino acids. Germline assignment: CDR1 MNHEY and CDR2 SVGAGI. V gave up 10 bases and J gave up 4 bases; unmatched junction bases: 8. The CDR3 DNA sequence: TGTGCCACCACGGGGGGTTCTTCAGATACGCAGTATTTT. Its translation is CATTGGSSDTQYF.

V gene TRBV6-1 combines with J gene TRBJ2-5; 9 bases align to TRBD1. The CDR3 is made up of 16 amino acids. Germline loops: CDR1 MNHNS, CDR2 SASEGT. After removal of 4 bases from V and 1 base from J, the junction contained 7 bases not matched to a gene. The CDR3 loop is CASSVIQGAIQETQYF. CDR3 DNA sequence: TGTGCCAGCAGTGTAATACAGGGGGCCATCCAAGAGACCCAGTACTTC.

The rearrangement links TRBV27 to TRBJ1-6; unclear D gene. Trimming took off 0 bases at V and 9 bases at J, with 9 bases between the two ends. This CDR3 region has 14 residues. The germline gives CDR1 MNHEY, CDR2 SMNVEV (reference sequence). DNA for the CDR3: TGTGCCAGCAGTTTATCAGGGCTGGGTTCACCCCTCCACTTT. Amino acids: CASSLSGLGSPLHF.